The 12 T cell receptor beta chains in this list originate from one sample, sequenced in a study of blood T cell repertoires in COVID-19. The method was immunoSEQ multiplex PCR; TCRdb's version includes in-frame clones alone and lacks a portion of them. The table lists a few hundred thousand clones, 85% to 90% of them singletons. Sequences were obtained from peripheral blood. The receptors here all came from a woman aged 40 to 50 who had recovered from COVID-19.

This clone was counted between two and nine times. The CDR3 DNA sequence: TGTGCCAGCGGGAGAGGTGGGGGGTCACTCGGGAACACTGAAGCTTTCTTT. It codes for CASGRGGGSLGNTEAFF. V is TRBV9 and J is TRBJ1-1; D perhaps matches TRBD1 (5 bases). Germline lookup yields CDR1 SGDLS and CDR2 YYNGEE. V lost 7 bases, J lost 1 base, and 23 bases lay in between. This CDR3 comprises 17 residues.

The chain has TRBV7-8 and TRBJ2-2; D may be TRBD1 (6 bases). Germline CDR1 reads SGHVS; CDR2 reads FQNEAQ. The V end was cut by 0 bases, the J end by 11 bases, with 16 bases between. The CDR3 sequence is 15 residues long. The CDR3 region has the DNA TGTGCCAGCAGCTTAGCGGACAGCAGAACGTCCGAGCTGTTTTTT. Its translation: CASSLADSRTSELFF.

This chain joins TRBV16 and TRBJ1-1; D is perhaps TRBD1 (6 bases). The germline V gene has CDR1 KGHSY and CDR2 FQNENV. Trimming pared 2 bases from V and 5 bases from J, leaving 12 bases between. The CDR3 totals 14 residues. CDR3 protein: CASSQGQLGTEAFF. The CDR3 DNA reads as TGTGCCAGCAGCCAAGGACAGCTTGGGACTGAAGCTTTCTTT.

This clone was recorded once. The genes are TRBV11-2 and TRBJ1-1; 8 bases fit TRBD1. The CDR3 contains 12 residues. CDR1 SGHAT and CDR2 FQNNGV come from the germline V gene. The CDR3 nucleotides read TGTGCGACCAGGGGGCTGGACACTGAAGCTTTCTTT. It codes for CATRGLDTEAFF.

CDR3 sequence (DNA): TGTGCCAGCAGATACACAGGGGGCTATGAGCAGTTCTTC. It yields the protein CASRYTGGYEQFF. The rearrangement joins TRBV6-5 to TRBJ2-1, with TRBD1 identical over 9 bases. The ends lost 6 bases at V and 8 bases at J; junction bases unmatched: 5. The CDR3 is 13 residues long. Germline V gene data show CDR1 as MNHEY and CDR2 as SVGAGI.

CDR3 in amino acids: CASSSGQVTGNQPQHF. The DNA for the CDR3 is TGTGCCAGCAGTTCCGGACAGGTAACGGGCAATCAGCCCCAGCATTTT. The V gene is TRBV6-5, the J gene TRBJ1-5, with 7 bases identical to TRBD1. The V gene end was trimmed by 4 bases and the J gene end by 2 bases; junction bases not matched to a gene: 8. The CDR3 spans 16 residues. Germline lookup yields CDR1 MNHEY and CDR2 SVGAGI.

This clone was picked up one time. In DNA form, the CDR3 reads TGTGCCAGCAGCGGCCGTACAGGGAGAAACACTGAAGCTTTCTTT. Residues: CASSGRTGRNTEAFF. The genes are TRBV7-8 and TRBJ1-1; possibly TRBD1 for D (6 bases). The germline V gene has CDR1 SGHVS and CDR2 FQNEAQ. The ends were cut back, 5 bases at V and 2 bases at J, with 15 bases in the middle. The CDR3 has 15 residues.

The rearrangement joins TRBV19 to TRBJ1-1; the D gene is possibly TRBD1 (5 bases). CDR3 length equals 15 residues. V lost 4 bases and J 2 bases, leaving 14 bases between the germline ends. Germline V gene sequence: CDR1 LNHDA, CDR2 SQIVND (reference sequence). CDR3 in DNA: TGTGCCAGTAGTAGGGCAGGGATGGAAAACACTGAAGCTTTCTTT. It codes for CASSRAGMENTEAFF.

The table lists this clone with a few counts. The gene calls are TRBV4-3 and TRBJ1-2, with D unresolved. V was clipped by 0 bases and J by 4 bases, with 12 bases between them. Germline V gives CDR1 LGHNA, CDR2 YSLEER. This CDR3 is 15 amino acids long. The CDR3 nucleotides read TGCGCCAGCAGCCAAGATCTTGGCCTTCGCTATGGCTACACCTTC. This gives the protein CASSQDLGLRYGYTF.

This chain connects TRBV24-1 to TRBJ1-6; tentatively, D is TRBD1 (6 bases). Trimming left V 5 bases short and J 5 bases short, with 9 bases between. The germline gives CDR1 KGHDR, CDR2 SFDVKD. The CDR3 totals 14 residues. The CDR3 coding sequence is TGTGCCACCAGTGCGGACAGCGATAATTCACCCCTCCACTTT. This gives the protein CATSADSDNSPLHF.

This clone was picked up one time. The genes are TRBV28 and TRBJ1-5; no definite D call. The CDR3 contains 11 residues. Germline V gives CDR1 MDHEN, CDR2 SYDVKM. Between the trimmed V and J ends, which lost 2 bases and 9 bases, there was a span of 5 bases. The CDR3 region is CASSLRGPQHF. The CDR3 DNA reads TGTGCCAGCAGTTTACGAGGGCCCCAGCATTTT.

The rearrangement joins TRBV5-6 to TRBJ2-1; TRBD2 agrees at 13 bases. Germline CDR1 and CDR2: SGHDT and YYEEEE. V lost 4 bases to trimming and J lost 8 bases; unmatched junction nucleotides: 9. This CDR3 spans 16 amino acids. CDR3 region: CASSRPLAGGPYEQFF. The CDR3 region has the DNA TGTGCCAGCAGCAGGCCACTAGCGGGGGGGCCGTATGAGCAGTTCTTC.